A selection of T cell receptor beta chains follows, all from one sample in a study of blood T cell repertoires in COVID-19. TCRdb's table, derived via immunoSEQ multiplex PCR, lists solely in-frame clones and lacks some. The sample lists some 300,000 clones, 85% to 90% occurring once. Input material: peripheral blood. Receptors were obtained from a woman younger than 45 with COVID-19, enrolled during active disease. Both conserved end residues are part of each CDR3. D genes are given only for firm matches. Some rows mark clone size as missing; the rest say once, few, many or name a class of expanded clone.

abundance	j_gene	d_gene	v_gene	CDR3nt	CDR3aa
NA	TRBJ2-3	TRBD2	TRBV4-1	TGCGCCAGCAGCCAAGCGGGAGGGGCAGATACGCAGTATTTT	CASSQAGGADTQYF
NA	TRBJ2-3	TRBD1	TRBV18	TGTGCCAGCTCACCAGACAGGGCGGCAGATACGCAGTATTTT	CASSPDRAADTQYF
NA	TRBJ1-2	TRBD1	TRBV2	TGTGCCAGCAGTGAGGTTCAGGGGGGTAACTATGGCTACACCTTC	CASSEVQGGNYGYTF
NA	TRBJ1-4	NA	TRBV4-1	TGCGCCAGCAGGTATCAGGGGAATTCTAATGAAAAACTGTTTTTT	CASRYQGNSNEKLFF
NA	TRBJ1-1	TRBD1	TRBV5-6	TGTGCCAGCCGACAGGGACGATTCACTGAAGCTTTCTTT	CASRQGRFTEAFF
NA	TRBJ2-1	TRBD2	TRBV6-2/TRBV6-3	TGTGCCAGCACCCCCTTCATAACTAGCGGGGGTCGTTCCTACAATGAGCAGTTCTTC	CASTPFITSGGRSYNEQFF
NA	TRBJ2-3	TRBD2	TRBV7-3	TGTGCCAGCAGCTCACGCAGGGAGGGAGATACGCAGTATTTT	CASSSRREGDTQYF
few	TRBJ2-5	TRBD2	TRBV9	TGTGCCAGCAGCGTAGGGCGGGGGAAGCAAGAGACCCAGTACTTC	CASSVGRGKQETQYF
NA	TRBJ2-3	NA	TRBV18	TGTGCCAGCTCACCGCGGGGGCGCGGGACAGATACGCAGTATTTT	CASSPRGRGTDTQYF
NA	TRBJ1-1	NA	TRBV10-1	TGCGCCTACTTGGGGCCTCCGAACACTGAAGCTTTCTTT	CAYLGPPNTEAFF
NA	TRBJ2-5	NA	TRBV27	TGTGCCAGCAGTTTAGTGGGACACATACAAGAGACCCAGTACTTC	CASSLVGHIQETQYF
NA	TRBJ1-2	NA	TRBV12-3/TRBV12-4	TGTGCCAGCACCGCGACAGAATCCTATGGCTACACCTTC	CASTATESYGYTF
NA	TRBJ1-2	TRBD1	TRBV5-1	TGCGCCAGCAGCCGACAGGGACAGGGCTATGGCTACACCTTC	CASSRQGQGYGYTF
NA	TRBJ1-1	NA	TRBV6-5	TGTGCCAGCAGTTACTCGTCGGTTCCAATGAACACTGAAGCTTTCTTT	CASSYSSVPMNTEAFF
NA	TRBJ1-4	TRBD1	TRBV28	TGTGCCAGCAGTTTTCGCGGACAGGGGGCGGATGAAAAACTGTTTTTT	CASSFRGQGADEKLFF
once	TRBJ2-7	TRBD1	TRBV5-1	TGCGCCAGCAGCTCGGGACAGGAATTCGACGAGCAGTACTTC	CASSSGQEFDEQYF
NA	TRBJ1-1	NA	TRBV11-3	TGTGCCAGCAGCTTCGGGAGTCCACCCGGCGACACTGAAGCTTTCTTT	CASSFGSPPGDTEAFF
NA	TRBJ2-1	TRBD2	TRBV11-3	TGTGCCAGCAGCTCGACGCCGGGACTAGCGGGGGGCAATGAGCAGTTCTTC	CASSSTPGLAGGNEQFF
NA	TRBJ1-5	NA	TRBV15	TGTGCCACCAGCAGAGAGGGAGTAGACGGTTATCAGCCCCAGCATTTT	CATSREGVDGYQPQHF
NA	TRBJ1-1	NA	TRBV29-1	TGCAGCGTTGAGTCGTCAGGATTCACTGAAGCTTTCTTT	CSVESSGFTEAFF
once	TRBJ2-3	NA	TRBV6-5	TGTGCCAGCAGGCTCGGACTGGTGGGTGGTACGCAGTATTTT	CASRLGLVGGTQYF
NA	TRBJ2-3	NA	TRBV7-9	TGTGCCAGCAGCTTAGCGCAGGTAGCGCGCACAGATACGCAGTATTTT	CASSLAQVARTDTQYF
NA	TRBJ1-5	TRBD1	TRBV4-1	TGCGCCAGCAGCCAAGATCGGCTTCCAGGGGGCGCAAGTTCCGCCCAGCATTTT	CASSQDRLPGGASSAQHF
NA	TRBJ1-1	NA	TRBV5-4	TGTGCCAGCAGCCCTCCTCCCGGACAGTTGAACACTGAAGCTTTCTTT	CASSPPPGQLNTEAFF
NA	TRBJ2-1	TRBD1	TRBV12-5	TGTGCTAGTGGTAAAAATCCCGGGACAGGGAATGACAATGAGCAGTTCTTC	CASGKNPGTGNDNEQFF
NA	TRBJ2-1	TRBD2	TRBV11-3	TGTGCCAGCAGCCTAGGGACTAGCGTGTACAATGAGCAGTTCTTC	CASSLGTSVYNEQFF
few	TRBJ1-5	TRBD1	TRBV6-2/TRBV6-3	TGTGCCAGCAGTTACGAGGACAGGGGAGCCTACCTCAATCAGCCCCAGCATTTT	CASSYEDRGAYLNQPQHF
NA	TRBJ1-2	NA	TRBV18	TGTGCCAGCTCTCCGGTGACAGCGTTTAGTGGCTACACCTTC	CASSPVTAFSGYTF
NA	TRBJ1-4	TRBD1	TRBV6-5	TGTGCCAGCAGTTCGACAGGGGCCGGAGAAAAACTGTTTTTT	CASSSTGAGEKLFF
NA	TRBJ2-3	TRBD2	TRBV2	TGTGCCAGCAGGGGACTAGCGGCGACCACAGATACGCAGTATTTT	CASRGLAATTDTQYF
NA	TRBJ1-1	TRBD1	TRBV3-1/TRBV3-2	TGTGCCAGCAGCTACGACAGGGGGACTGAAGCTTTCTTT	CASSYDRGTEAFF
NA	TRBJ1-2	TRBD1	TRBV19	TGTGCCAGTAGTCCGGCGTCCACAGGGGCAAGTGGCTACACCTTC	CASSPASTGASGYTF
NA	TRBJ1-5	NA	TRBV19	TGTGCCAGTGGGGGGAAGTGGAGGGGAACGGCTCCAGGTCAGCCCCAGCATTTT	CASGGKWRGTAPGQPQHF
NA	TRBJ2-3	TRBD2	TRBV11-1	TGTGCCAGCAGCTTTAGCGGGGGGGCCCCAGATACGCAGTATTTT	CASSFSGGAPDTQYF
once	TRBJ1-1	TRBD1	TRBV12-3/TRBV12-4	TGTGCCAGCAGTCTGGGACAGTTAAGTACGGCTTTCTTT	CASSLGQLSTAFF
NA	TRBJ2-2	TRBD1	TRBV5-1	TGCGCCAGCAGCGCAGACAGGGCATACACCGGGGAGCTGTTTTTT	CASSADRAYTGELFF
NA	TRBJ2-1	TRBD2	TRBV6-5	TGTGCCAGCAGAACCAGCGGGGGGGCGGTTGAGCAGTTCTTC	CASRTSGGAVEQFF
NA	TRBJ2-7	TRBD1	TRBV7-2	TGTGCCAGCAGCTTCTCGAGGACAGGGGGTTACGAGCAGTACTTC	CASSFSRTGGYEQYF
NA	TRBJ1-1	TRBD1	TRBV6-5	TGTGCCAGCAGTTACAACAGGGGGCGGACTGAAGCTTTCTTT	CASSYNRGRTEAFF
few	TRBJ2-7	TRBD2	TRBV7-9	TGTGCCAGCAGTCCCGGGGGGGAGCGGCTTGAGGAGCAGTACTTC	CASSPGGERLEEQYF
NA	TRBJ2-6	NA	TRBV9	TGTGCCAGCAGCGTAGATCATGGACAGCACTCTGGGGCCAACGTCCTGACTTTC	CASSVDHGQHSGANVLTF
NA	TRBJ2-2	NA	TRBV7-3	TGTGCCAGCAGCCTCTATTCGACAGACACCGGGGAGCTGTTTTTT	CASSLYSTDTGELFF
NA	TRBJ1-1	TRBD1	TRBV2	TGTGCCAGCAGCTCCCGGACAGGGGGCGAAGCTTTCTTT	CASSSRTGGEAFF
NA	TRBJ2-2	NA	TRBV4-1	TGCGCCAGCAGCCAAGAGGTGGGGGCAGAGAACACCGGGGAGCTGTTTTTT	CASSQEVGAENTGELFF
NA	TRBJ1-5	NA	TRBV18	TGTGCCAGCTCACCAGAAACAGGTAGCAATCAGCCCCAGCATTTT	CASSPETGSNQPQHF
once	TRBJ1-1	NA	TRBV5-4	TGTGCCAGCAGCTTGTGGCCGGGGGGAGGCGCTGAAGCTTTCTTT	CASSLWPGGGAEAFF
NA	TRBJ2-1	TRBD2	TRBV6-5	TGTGCCAGCGCAGGAGTGGGCGGGGGGGCCAGAGGGCAGTTCTTC	CASAGVGGGARGQFF
NA	TRBJ1-2	NA	TRBV5-6	TGTGCCAGCAGCTTCCGAGGTCGCGGGAACTATGGCTACACCTTC	CASSFRGRGNYGYTF
NA	TRBJ2-3	TRBD1	TRBV6-1	TGTGCCAGCAGTGTACAGGGGTCTACTAGCACAGATACGCAGTATTTT	CASSVQGSTSTDTQYF
few	TRBJ2-3	NA	TRBV2	TGTGCCAGCAGGTCCGTAACTGGCACAGATACGCAGTATTTT	CASRSVTGTDTQYF
NA	TRBJ2-2	NA	TRBV11-1	TGTGCCAGCAGCTTAGGAGGGAGTCCCGGGGAGCTGTTTTTT	CASSLGGSPGELFF
NA	TRBJ1-3	NA	TRBV19	TGTGCCAGTAGTATAGATTGGGGCTTCTCTGGAAACACCATATATTTT	CASSIDWGFSGNTIYF
NA	TRBJ2-3	TRBD2	TRBV5-1	TGCGCCAGCAGCTCCATAGCGGGGGCGGATACGCAGTATTTT	CASSSIAGADTQYF
NA	TRBJ2-5	NA	TRBV2	TGTGCCAGCAGGCAGGAACAAGAGACCCAGTACTTC	CASRQEQETQYF
NA	TRBJ2-2	TRBD2	TRBV28	TGTGCCAGCAGGGCTAGCGGGGCCATCACCGGGGAGCTGTTTTTT	CASRASGAITGELFF
NA	TRBJ1-3	NA	TRBV5-6	TGTGCCAGCAGCTTGCGGGCAACAGGGTGGGGAAACACCATATATTTT	CASSLRATGWGNTIYF
NA	TRBJ1-1	NA	TRBV2	TGTGCCAGCAGCGTCACAGGGTCTTTTTTT	CASSVTGSFF
few	TRBJ1-3	NA	TRBV11-3	TGTGCCAGCAGCTGGTTGAGCTCTGGAAACACCATATATTTT	CASSWLSSGNTIYF
NA	TRBJ1-1	NA	TRBV11-2	TGTGCCAGCAGCCTACTCCCTATGGGGCATCTAAGTGAAGCTTTCTTT	CASSLLPMGHLSEAFF